These 4 T cell receptor beta chains were all obtained from the same sample, sequenced in a study of cytomegalovirus exposure and HLA in healthy donors. PCR used 60 Vbeta primers and 13 Jbeta primers. Generated by immunoSEQ multiplex PCR, the TCRdb table keeps only in-frame clones and is missing some. Here the sample spans under 200,000 clones, about three quarters being singletons. What was sequenced was PBMCs. Receptors originate from a female donor in good health and CMV-seronegative.

The chain employs TRBV7-2 and TRBJ1-1, with D unresolved. The CDR3 runs to 11 residues. V was pared by 11 bases and J by 1 base, with 8 bases between. CDR1 and CDR2 (germline): SGHTA, FQGNSA. In DNA, the CDR3 is TGTGCCTTCGTACAGAACACTGAAGCTTTCTTT. Translation gives CAFVQNTEAFF.

The V and J genes are TRBV4-2 and TRBJ1-4, with D hard to call. The CDR3 runs to 16 residues. The ends were cut back, 0 bases at V and 4 bases at J, with 12 bases in the middle. Germline-derived CDR1 and CDR2 are LGHNA and YNFKEQ. In DNA, the CDR3 is TGTGCCAGCAGCCAAGATGGAGGCACCATTAATGAAAAACTGTTTTTT. Amino acid sequence: CASSQDGGTINEKLFF.

For the CDR3, the DNA is TGCGCCAGCAGCTTGGGAGCTAGCGGGAGGACCCATGAGCAGTTCTTC. Amino acids: CASSLGASGRTHEQFF. The V and J genes are TRBV5-1 and TRBJ2-1; 11 bases line up with TRBD2. The CDR3 covers 16 residues. The germline gives CDR1 SGHRS, CDR2 YFSETQ. Germline trimming cut 0 bases from V and 8 bases from J; bases unmatched to any gene: 7.

The J gene is TRBJ2-1, the V gene TRBV5-1; 11 bases match TRBD2. This CDR3 is 16 amino acids long. Trimming removed 0 bases from V and 6 bases from J; junction bases left unmatched: 5. CDR1 is SGHRS, CDR2 YFSETQ, per germline. In DNA form, the CDR3 reads TGCGCCAGCAGCTTGGCCGGGACTAGCGGAATCAATGAGCAGTTCTTC. This translates into CASSLAGTSGINEQFF.